These 13 T cell receptor beta chains share one sample of origin, sequenced in a study of OX40 agonist ivuxolimab in advanced cancers. Profiling relied on immunoSEQ multiplex PCR, and the TCRdb table lists in-frame clones only, not all of them. The data show 70,000 or so clones, with roughly nine tenths seen just once and around 2.7% held by the top ten. The sample here was CD4+ or CD8+ T cells sorted from blood, taken in a trial of the OX40 agonist ivuxolimab. These receptors were obtained from an adult with an advanced solid tumor such as melanoma, head and neck, liver or kidney cancer.

The V and J genes are TRBV4-1 and TRBJ2-7; 11 nucleotides agree with TRBD2. With V trimmed by 8 bases and J by 4 bases, 4 bases remained unmatched. The germline V gene encodes CDR1 MGHRA and CDR2 YSYEKL. The CDR3 is 13 amino acids. Written as DNA, the CDR3 is TGCGCCAGCCGGGGGACTAGCGGTTACGAGCAGTACTTC. It codes for CASRGTSGYEQYF.

The chain joins TRBV5-6 to TRBJ2-1, with D possibly TRBD1 on 6 matching bases. In germline, CDR1 is SGHDT, CDR2 YYEEEE. Trimming stripped 5 bases from V and 4 bases from J, with 10 bases between. There are 13 residues in the CDR3. CDR3 in amino acids: CASSSGQYNEQFF. For the CDR3, the DNA is TGTGCCAGCAGTTCAGGACAGTACAATGAGCAGTTCTTC.

This rearrangement joins TRBV7-9 to TRBJ1-4, with 7 bases that match TRBD1. Germline V gene sequence: CDR1 SEHNR, CDR2 FQNEAQ (reference sequence). The CDR3 extends over 16 amino acids. V shed 1 base and J 5 bases; nucleotides not matched to a gene: 7. CDR3 sequence: CASSLDGTVRNEKLFF. CDR3 bases: TGTGCCAGCAGCTTAGACGGGACAGTAAGGAATGAAAAACTGTTTTTT.

The V call is TRBV9, the J call TRBJ1-2, with D possibly TRBD1 on 5 matching bases. This CDR3 region has 14 residues. The V gene lost 10 bases and the J gene lost 1 base, with 17 bases spanning the gap. Germline values: CDR1 SGDLS, CDR2 YYNGEE. The CDR3 DNA sequence: TGTGCCCGGGGGGATCGGGACGGTAACTATGGCTACACCTTC. Translating gives CARGDRDGNYGYTF.

The chain employs TRBV29-1 and TRBJ2-2; 12 positions agree with TRBD2. The CDR3 contains 14 residues. V gave up 6 bases and J gave up 5 bases; unmatched junction bases: 4. Looked up from germline, CDR1 is SQVTM and CDR2 is ANQGSEA. DNA of the CDR3: TGCAGCGTATTCACTAGCGGGAGGACCGGGGAGCTGTTTTTT. Translation: CSVFTSGRTGELFF.

This sequence joins TRBV2 and TRBJ2-7, with D perhaps matching TRBD1 (6 bases). Germline V gene sequence: CDR1 SNHLY, CDR2 FYNNEI. The V and J ends lost 7 bases and 0 bases respectively, with 10 bases between them. The CDR3 sequence is 13 residues long. The CDR3 DNA sequence: TGTGCCAGCAATCCGACAGGCTCCTACGAGCAGTACTTC. This translates into CASNPTGSYEQYF.

The chain links TRBV7-8 to TRBJ1-1; a possible D gene is TRBD1 (6 bases). CDR1 is SGHVS and CDR2 is FQNEAQ in the germline V gene. The V gene lost 1 base and the J gene lost 0 bases, with 9 bases spanning the gap. The CDR3 sequence is 15 residues long. The CDR3 DNA reads TGTGCCAGCAGCTTAGGACAGGCCATGAACACTGAAGCTTTCTTT. This encodes CASSLGQAMNTEAFF.

The V and J genes are TRBV5-1 and TRBJ2-3, with 7 bases identical to TRBD1. There are 15 residues in the CDR3. The J segment lost 4 bases and the V segment lost 0 bases, leaving 5 bases of the junction unmatched. The germline CDR1 and CDR2 sequences are SGHRS and YFSETQ. In DNA form, the CDR3 reads TGCGCCAGCAGCTTGGGGCAGGGGGTGGCAGATACGCAGTATTTT. It codes for CASSLGQGVADTQYF.

This chain connects TRBV15 to TRBJ1-3; D ambiguous. This CDR3 comprises 14 residues. Germline CDR1 is LNHNV and CDR2 is YYDKDF (reference sequence). Trimming cost V 0 bases and J 4 bases, with 7 bases left between them. DNA of the CDR3: TGTGCCACCAGCAGAGACGGTTTAGGAAACACCATATATTTT. Residues: CATSRDGLGNTIYF.

This clone was recorded only once. V gene TRBV6-5 combines with J gene TRBJ1-6; TRBD1 matches 7 bases. The CDR3 spans 15 residues. Trimming at V came to 6 bases and at J to 0 bases, leaving 2 bases not matched to a gene. Germline V CDR1 and CDR2: MNHEY, SVGAGI. The CDR3 sequence: CASRTGSSYNSPLHF. As DNA, the CDR3 is TGTGCCAGCAGGACAGGGAGCTCCTATAATTCACCCCTCCACTTT.

This chain connects TRBV27 to TRBJ2-1; tentatively, D is TRBD2 (5 bases). Germline V gives CDR1 MNHEY, CDR2 SMNVEV (reference sequence). V lost 5 bases and J 0 bases, leaving 8 bases between the germline ends. This CDR3 is built from 14 residues. CDR3 loop: CASSRGSSYNEQFF. CDR3 DNA sequence: TGTGCCAGCAGTCGGGGTTCCTCCTACAATGAGCAGTTCTTC.

The chain carries TRBV5-4 and TRBJ1-2, with D unresolved. The V gene's germline CDR1 is SGHNT and CDR2 YYREEE (reference sequence). The CDR3 loop spans 15 amino acids. Between the trimmed V and J ends, which lost 4 bases and 4 bases, there was a span of 17 bases. The CDR3 sequence: CASSQDGTSVYGYTF. The CDR3 nucleotides are TGTGCCAGCAGCCAAGATGGTACAAGTGTCTATGGCTACACCTTC.

V is TRBV11-3 and J is TRBJ2-7, with D unresolved. CDR3 length equals 14 residues. Deletions cut 1 base from V and 2 bases from J, with 9 bases between. CDR1 SGHNT and CDR2 YENEEA come from the germline V gene. The CDR3, as DNA: TGTGCCAGCAGCTTAGCAGGCAGCACCTACGAGCAGTACTTC. As protein: CASSLAGSTYEQYF.